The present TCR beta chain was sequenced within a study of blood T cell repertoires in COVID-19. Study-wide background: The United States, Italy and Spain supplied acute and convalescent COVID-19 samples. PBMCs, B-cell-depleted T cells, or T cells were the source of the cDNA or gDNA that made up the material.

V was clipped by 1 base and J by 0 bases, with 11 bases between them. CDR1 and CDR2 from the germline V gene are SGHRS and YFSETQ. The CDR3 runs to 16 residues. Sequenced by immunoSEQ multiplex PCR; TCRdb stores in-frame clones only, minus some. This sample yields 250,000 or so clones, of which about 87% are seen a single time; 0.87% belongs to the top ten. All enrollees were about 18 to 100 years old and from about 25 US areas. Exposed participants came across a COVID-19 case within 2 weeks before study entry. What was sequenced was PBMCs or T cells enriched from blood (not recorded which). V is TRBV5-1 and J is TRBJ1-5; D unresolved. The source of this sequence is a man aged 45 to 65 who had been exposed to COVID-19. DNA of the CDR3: TGCGCCAGCAGCTTGACCGGACTGTATAGCAATCAGCCCCAGCATTTT. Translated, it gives CASSLTGLYSNQPQHF.